This TCR beta chain comes out of a study of identical twins. Points on this clonotype: Its antigen remains unknown.

The CDR3 loop spans 15 amino acids. Germline values: CDR1 SSHAT, CDR2 FNYEAQ (reference sequence). V was pared by 7 bases and J by 9 bases, with 22 bases between. Whole-study results and caveats: Out-of-frame TCR alpha sharing observed in monozygotic twins exceeded model estimates.

A single record per CDR3 protein comes from TCRdb applying MiXCR to the 5' RACE reads. The data hold about 730,000 distinct CDR3 sequences, with 20% to 25% observed a single time. This sample was shared with a second study, whose subject was T cells expressing NK-cell markers.

This sequence originates from a woman under 30 in good health. Sequenced input: PBMCs. The genes are TRBV7-7 and TRBJ2-1; D is possibly TRBD1 (5 bases). CDR3 sequence: CASIDPWGNSGEQFF. The DNA for the CDR3 is TGTGCCAGCATTGACCCATGGGGCAATTCGGGTGAGCAGTTCTTC. The complete variable domain, with remaining parts taken from reference TRBV7-7 and TRBJ2-1, reads GAGVSQSPRYKVTKRGQDVTLRCDPISSHATLYWYQQALGQGPEFLTYFNYEAQPDKSGLPSDRFSAERPEGSISTLTIQRTEQRDSAMYRCASIDPWGNSGEQFFGPGTRLTVL.